Below are 26 T cell receptor beta chains sequenced from a single sample in a study of T cells after somatic rescue of genetic block. Here immunoSEQ multiplex PCR was the method, and the copy in TCRdb shows in-frame clones only, minus some. Of roughly 67,000 clones detected, around 90% appear once; the ten largest clones hold just under 3%. The sequencing input was peripheral blood mononuclear cells (PBMCs). Source of these receptors: a man in his forties.

The gene calls are TRBV7-9 and TRBJ2-7, with a tentative D call TRBD1 (6 bases). This CDR3 is 18 amino acids long. Trimming took 1 base from V and 2 from J, leaving 21 bases between them. CDR1 is SEHNR and CDR2 is FQNEAQ in the germline V gene (reference sequence). CDR3 sequence reads: CASSLVGRGPQTAYEQYF. CDR3 nucleotides: TGTGCCAGCAGCTTAGTGGGCAGGGGTCCCCAGACCGCCTACGAGCAGTACTTC.

The chain is built from TRBV19 and TRBJ2-5; perhaps D is TRBD1 or TRBD2 (5 bases each). The DNA end is a closer match to TRBJ2-7, so the J assignment may be wrong. CDR3 length: 16 amino acids. Germline V gene sequence: CDR1 LNHDA, CDR2 SQIVND (reference sequence). CDR3 sequence: CASSIGGAPGAYEQYF. CDR3 nucleotides: TGTGCCAGTAGTATAGGAGGGGCTCCCGGGGCCTACGAGCAGTACTTC.

V gene TRBV2 combines with J gene TRBJ2-2; TRBD1 aligns across 8 bases. From germline, CDR1 is SNHLY and CDR2 FYNNEI. The CDR3 is made up of 16 amino acids. V was pared by 8 bases and J by 5 bases, with 13 bases of the junction left unmatched. CDR3 DNA: TGTGCCAGCCTAGGGACAGGTCTCCGGGGGACCGGGGAGCTGTTTTTT. This translates into CASLGTGLRGTGELFF.

A note on this clone: Distinct nucleotide sequences in the sample also encode this CDR3. The gene calls are TRBV13 and TRBJ2-2; the match to TRBD2 covers 7 bases. Germline lookup yields CDR1 PRHDT and CDR2 FYEKMQ (reference sequence). V lost 7 bases and J lost 4; bases outside the gene matches: 12. The CDR3 sequence is 16 residues long. Here the CDR3 reads CASNWGGLGGTGELFF. DNA for the CDR3: TGTGCCAGCAACTGGGGGGGTCTTGGAGGCACCGGGGAGCTGTTTTTT.

The CDR3 DNA sequence: TGTGCCAGCAGTTTATCGGGACAGAGTGAAGCTTTCTTT. This encodes CASSLSGQSEAFF. The V and J genes are TRBV27 and TRBJ1-1; 7 nucleotides match TRBD1. Germline V gives CDR1 MNHEY, CDR2 SMNVEV (reference sequence). After removal of 0 bases from V and 7 bases from J, the junction contained 2 bases not matched to a gene. This CDR3 contains 13 residues.

V usage is TRBV5-1 and J usage is TRBJ2-3, with D perhaps TRBD2 (5 bases). CDR1 is SGHRS and CDR2 is YFSETQ in the germline V gene. The CDR3 is 15 residues long. Trimming shortened V by 2 bases and J by 0 bases, and 10 bases separated the two germline ends. The CDR3 reads CASSLGGSSTDTQYF. DNA of the CDR3: TGCGCCAGCAGCTTAGGCGGGTCAAGCACAGATACGCAGTATTTT.

The chain uses TRBV2 and TRBJ2-3, with D possibly TRBD2 on 6 matching bases. V was clipped by 2 bases and J by 0 bases, with 6 bases between them. The CDR3 runs to 14 residues. CDR1 is SNHLY and CDR2 is FYNNEI in the germline V gene. CDR3 residues: CASSELASTDTQYF. CDR3 DNA sequence: TGTGCCAGCAGTGAACTAGCGAGCACAGATACGCAGTATTTT. Full variable domain (missing parts from reference TRBV2 and TRBJ2-3): EPEVTQTPSHQVTQMGQEVILRCVPISNHLYFYWYRQILGQKVEFLVSFYNNEISEKSEIFDDQFSVERPDGSNFTLKIRSTKLEDSAMYFCASSELASTDTQYFGPGTRLTVL.

The V and J genes are TRBV7-9 and TRBJ2-5; 9 nucleotides agree with TRBD2. Germline V lookup: CDR1 SEHNR, CDR2 FQNEAQ (reference sequence). This CDR3 comprises 15 residues. The V gene end was trimmed by 5 bases and the J gene end by 5 bases; junction bases not matched to a gene: 9. The CDR3 DNA follows: TGTGCCAGCAGCCCCCGGGTAGCGGGAGTGGAGACCCAGTACTTC. Its translation is CASSPRVAGVETQYF.

The chain recombines TRBV28 with TRBJ2-1; the match to TRBD2 covers 11 bases. CDR1 MDHEN and CDR2 SYDVKM come from the germline V gene. The CDR3 covers 14 residues. The V gene end was trimmed by 11 bases and the J gene end by 10 bases; junction bases not matched to a gene: 13. The CDR3: CAGGIAGGPREQFF. For the CDR3, the DNA is TGTGCCGGGGGAATAGCGGGAGGGCCGAGGGAGCAGTTCTTC. The whole variable domain, remainder taken from reference TRBV28 and TRBJ2-1, is DVKVTQSSRYLVKRTGEKVFLECVQDMDHENMFWYRQDPGLGLRLIYFSYDVKMKEKGDIPEGYSVSREKKERFSLILESASTNQTSMYLCAGGIAGGPREQFFGPGTRLTVL.

This clone was seen only a few times. The V call is TRBV7-9, the J call TRBJ1-1, with D hard to call. From germline, CDR1 is SEHNR and CDR2 FQNEAQ (reference sequence). V lost 5 bases, J lost 8 bases, and 9 bases lay in between. This CDR3 comprises 11 residues. CDR3 sequence reads: CASSKTVEAFF. CDR3 bases: TGTGCCAGCAGCAAGACGGTAGAAGCTTTCTTT.

The CDR3 nucleotides are TGTGCCAGCAGTTCTTACAGGGGACCCACTCGAAGCCAGCCCCAGCATTTT. Residues: CASSSYRGPTRSQPQHF. The genes are TRBV27 and TRBJ1-5; TRBD1 matches at 7 bases. In germline, CDR1 is MNHEY, CDR2 SMNVEV (reference sequence). This CDR3 is built from 17 residues. The trim removed 4 bases at V and 7 bases at J, leaving 16 bases unmatched.

The V gene is TRBV7-9, the J gene TRBJ1-2; 7 positions match TRBD1. The CDR3 runs 15 residues. Germline V lookup: CDR1 SEHNR, CDR2 FQNEAQ (reference sequence). V was pared by 5 bases and J by 0 bases, with 6 bases of the junction left unmatched. The CDR3 here is CASSLGQAPNYGYTF. DNA for the CDR3: TGTGCCAGCAGCCTAGGACAGGCACCTAACTATGGCTACACCTTC.

The chain joins TRBV7-2 to TRBJ1-2; 9 bases align to TRBD1. Germline trimming cut 5 bases from V and 6 bases from J; bases unmatched to any gene: 13. Germline lookup yields CDR1 SGHTA and CDR2 FQGNSA. The CDR3 contains 16 residues. CDR3 protein: CASSRGQGFFRNGYTF. The CDR3 region has the DNA TGTGCCAGCAGCCGGGGACAGGGCTTCTTCCGTAATGGCTACACCTTC.

The chain has TRBV18 and TRBJ1-5; D might be TRBD1 (5 bases). V was cut by 3 bases and J by 8 bases, with 20 bases left in between. Per germline, CDR1 KGHSH and CDR2 LQKENI. This CDR3 is built from 16 residues. The DNA for the CDR3 is TGTGCCAGCTCACCCGCCGGGACGGCTCGTGCGAAGCCCCAGCATTTT. Protein sequence: CASSPAGTARAKPQHF.

The rearrangement joins TRBV7-2 to TRBJ1-2; 7 positions match TRBD1. The length of the CDR3 is 15 residues. J was trimmed by 4 bases and V by 4 bases; bases with no gene match: 9. Germline lookup yields CDR1 SGHTA and CDR2 FQGNSA. The CDR3 loop reads CASSYWDSGLYGYTF. The DNA for the CDR3 is TGTGCCAGCAGCTACTGGGACAGCGGTCTCTATGGCTACACCTTC.

A single count supports this clone. The rearrangement uses TRBV7-6 and TRBJ2-5; D call uncertain. V gave up 0 bases and J gave up 1 base, with 3 bases separating them. CDR1 and CDR2 (germline): SGHVS, FNYEAQ. The CDR3 runs 13 residues. For the CDR3, the DNA is TGTGCCAGCAGCTTAGCAGTCCAAGAGACCCAGTACTTC. This encodes CASSLAVQETQYF.

This chain uses TRBV9 with TRBJ1-3; a weak D match, TRBD1 (5 bases). There are 14 residues in the CDR3. V dropped 0 bases and J dropped 2 bases, with 6 bases sitting between them. Germline V CDR1 and CDR2: SGDLS, YYNGEE. In DNA form, the CDR3 reads TGTGCCAGCAGCGTAGTGGGGGCTGGAAACACCATATATTTT. As protein: CASSVVGAGNTIYF.

This chain links TRBV6-1 with TRBJ1-1; D unresolved. The CDR3 is made up of 16 amino acids. Trimming removed 1 base at V and 0 bases at J, with 12 bases between. Per the germline V gene, CDR1 is MNHNS and CDR2 is SASEGT. This CDR3 is CASSEVWVDMNTEAFF. In nucleotides, the CDR3 is TGTGCCAGCAGTGAAGTTTGGGTAGACATGAACACTGAAGCTTTCTTT.

The table lists this clone with a count of one. The chain uses TRBV29-1 and TRBJ1-1; 7 bases are shared with TRBD1. Germline loops: CDR1 SQVTM, CDR2 ANQGSEA. The CDR3 sequence is 13 residues long. V shed 6 bases, J shed 1 base, and the junction held 5 bases outside the gene matches. DNA of the CDR3: TGCAGCGTCGCGGGACAGCAGAACACTGAAGCTTTCTTT. Translation gives CSVAGQQNTEAFF.

This chain links TRBV19 with TRBJ2-7, with 7 bases aligning to TRBD2. The V and J ends lost 4 bases and 3 bases, in that order; junction bases with no gene match: 6. The CDR3 spans 14 residues. CDR1 and CDR2 from the germline V gene are LNHDA and SQIVND (reference sequence). The CDR3 protein is CASSKTLADYEQYF. CDR3 nucleotide sequence: TGTGCCAGTAGTAAAACTCTAGCGGACTACGAGCAGTACTTC.

The chain recombines TRBV29-1 with TRBJ2-4; 8 bases line up with TRBD1. The CDR3 length is 14 residues. In germline, CDR1 is SQVTM, CDR2 ANQGSEA. V dropped 6 bases and J dropped 1; count of bases not matched to a gene: 5. The CDR3 DNA is TGCAGCGTCGGACAGGGCTTCGCCAAAAACATTCAGTACTTC. Amino acids: CSVGQGFAKNIQYF.

This chain connects TRBV2 to TRBJ2-5; D may be TRBD1 or TRBD2 (5 bases each). CDR3 length equals 16 residues. Trimming cost V 6 bases and J 1 base, with 18 bases left between them. Germline V CDR1 and CDR2: SNHLY, FYNNEI. CDR3 nucleotide sequence: TGTGCCAGCAGGGACGGTGGTTCAGGGACCCAAGAGACCCAGTACTTC. Residues: CASRDGGSGTQETQYF.

This clone showed up just once. The rearrangement uses TRBV7-8 and TRBJ2-2; D call uncertain. V was shortened by 2 bases and J by 6 bases, with 4 bases between the two germline ends. This CDR3 has 12 amino acids. Germline V gene data show CDR1 as SGHVS and CDR2 as FQNEAQ. CDR3 sequence: CASSLIPGELFF. CDR3 DNA sequence: TGTGCCAGCAGCTTAATTCCCGGGGAGCTGTTTTTT.

This clone came up once. The rearrangement links TRBV4-1 to TRBJ1-4, with D possibly being TRBD1 (5 bases). The CDR3 sequence is 18 residues long. The germline CDR1 and CDR2 sequences are MGHRA and YSYEKL. Trimming removed 1 base at V and 0 bases at J, with 15 bases between. In DNA, the CDR3 is TGCGCCAGCAGCCAAGTGGGTCAGGGAGCGGCAACTAATGAAAAACTGTTTTTT. Its translation: CASSQVGQGAATNEKLFF.

V is TRBV6-5 and J is TRBJ2-7; TRBD1 agrees at 7 bases. Germline CDR1 and CDR2: MNHEY and SVGAGI. The V and J ends lost 5 bases and 4 bases, in that order; junction bases with no gene match: 8. The CDR3 contains 14 residues. CDR3 residues: CASSRDSAAYEQYF. Written as DNA, the CDR3 is TGTGCCAGCAGTAGGGACAGTGCTGCGTACGAGCAGTACTTC.

This clone has only one observation. The chain employs TRBV7-2 and TRBJ2-1; no definite D call. V was cut by 5 bases and J by 10 bases, with 18 bases left in between. This CDR3 is built from 14 residues. Germline CDR1 SGHTA, CDR2 FQGNSA. The CDR3: CASSPAPTSEEQFF. In DNA, the CDR3 is TGTGCCAGCAGCCCCGCCCCCACATCGGAAGAGCAGTTCTTC.